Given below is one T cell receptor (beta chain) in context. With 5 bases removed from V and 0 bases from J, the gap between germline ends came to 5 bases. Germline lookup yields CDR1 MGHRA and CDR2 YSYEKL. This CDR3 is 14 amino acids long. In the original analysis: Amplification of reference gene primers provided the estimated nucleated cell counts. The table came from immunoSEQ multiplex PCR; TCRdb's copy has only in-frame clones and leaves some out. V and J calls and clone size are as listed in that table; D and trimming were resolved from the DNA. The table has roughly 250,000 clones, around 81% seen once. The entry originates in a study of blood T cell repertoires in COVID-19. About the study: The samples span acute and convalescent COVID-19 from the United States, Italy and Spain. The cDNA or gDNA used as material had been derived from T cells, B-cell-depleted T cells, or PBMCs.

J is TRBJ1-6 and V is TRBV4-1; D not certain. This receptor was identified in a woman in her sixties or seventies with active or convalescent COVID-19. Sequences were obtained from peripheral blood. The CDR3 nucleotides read TGCGCCAGCAGCTCGAGCTCCTATAATTCACCCCTCCACTTT. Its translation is CASSSSSYNSPLHF.